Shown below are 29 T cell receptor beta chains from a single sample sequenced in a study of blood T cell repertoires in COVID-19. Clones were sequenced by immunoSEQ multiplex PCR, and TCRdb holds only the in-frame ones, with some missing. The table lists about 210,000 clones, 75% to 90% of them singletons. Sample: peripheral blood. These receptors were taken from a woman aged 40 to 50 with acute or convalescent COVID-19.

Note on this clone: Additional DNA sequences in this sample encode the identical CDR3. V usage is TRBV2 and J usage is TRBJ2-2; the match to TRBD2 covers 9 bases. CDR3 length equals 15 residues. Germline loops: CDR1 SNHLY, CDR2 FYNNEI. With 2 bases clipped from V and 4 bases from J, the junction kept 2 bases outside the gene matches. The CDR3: CASSERGGGTGELFF. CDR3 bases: TGTGCCAGCAGTGAACGCGGGGGGGGCACCGGGGAGCTGTTTTTT.

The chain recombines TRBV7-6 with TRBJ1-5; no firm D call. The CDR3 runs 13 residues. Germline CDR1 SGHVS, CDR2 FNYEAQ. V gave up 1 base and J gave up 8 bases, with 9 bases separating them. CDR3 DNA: TGTGCCAGCAGCTTAGGTGAGGAGAAGCCCCAGCATTTT. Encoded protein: CASSLGEEKPQHF.

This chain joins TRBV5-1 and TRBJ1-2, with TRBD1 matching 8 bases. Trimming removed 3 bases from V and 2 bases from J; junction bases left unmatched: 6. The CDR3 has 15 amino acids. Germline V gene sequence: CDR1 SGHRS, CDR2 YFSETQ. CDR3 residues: CASSSGDRTNYGYTF. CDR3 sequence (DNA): TGCGCCAGCAGCTCCGGGGACAGGACAAACTATGGCTACACCTTC.

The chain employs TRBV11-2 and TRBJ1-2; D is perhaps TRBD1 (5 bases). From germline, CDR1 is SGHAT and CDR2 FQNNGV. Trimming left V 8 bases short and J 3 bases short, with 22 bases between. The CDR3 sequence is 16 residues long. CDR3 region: CASRSSLSAGDYGYTF. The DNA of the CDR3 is TGTGCCAGCCGCTCATCTCTCTCTGCGGGGGACTATGGCTACACCTTC.

CDR3 coding DNA: TGCGCCAGCAGCTTGACAGGGATGGCCACTGAAGCTTTCTTT. This translates into CASSLTGMATEAFF. The chain uses TRBV5-1 and TRBJ1-1; weak D call: TRBD1 (6 bases). V gave up 1 base and J gave up 4 bases, with 11 bases separating them. Germline V lookup: CDR1 SGHRS, CDR2 YFSETQ. CDR3 size: 14 residues.

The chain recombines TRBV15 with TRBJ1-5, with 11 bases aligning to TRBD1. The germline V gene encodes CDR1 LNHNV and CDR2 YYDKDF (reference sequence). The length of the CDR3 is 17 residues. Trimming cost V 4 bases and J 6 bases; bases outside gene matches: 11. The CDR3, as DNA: TGTGCCACCAGCATGGACAGGGGGCTCTCAGGTTCTCAGCCCCAGCATTTT. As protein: CATSMDRGLSGSQPQHF.

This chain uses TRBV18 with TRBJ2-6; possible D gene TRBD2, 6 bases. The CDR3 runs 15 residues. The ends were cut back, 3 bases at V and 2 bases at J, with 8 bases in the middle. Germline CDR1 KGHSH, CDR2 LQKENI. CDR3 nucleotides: TGTGCCAGCTCACCGGAGGGCGCTGGGGCCAACGTCCTGACTTTC. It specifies CASSPEGAGANVLTF.

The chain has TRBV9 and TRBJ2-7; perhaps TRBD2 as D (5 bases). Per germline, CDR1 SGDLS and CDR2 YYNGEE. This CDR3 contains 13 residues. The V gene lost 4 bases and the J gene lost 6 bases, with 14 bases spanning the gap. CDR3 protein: CASSSIPGGEQYV. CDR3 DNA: TGTGCCAGCAGCAGCATCCCTGGAGGCGAGCAGTACGTC.

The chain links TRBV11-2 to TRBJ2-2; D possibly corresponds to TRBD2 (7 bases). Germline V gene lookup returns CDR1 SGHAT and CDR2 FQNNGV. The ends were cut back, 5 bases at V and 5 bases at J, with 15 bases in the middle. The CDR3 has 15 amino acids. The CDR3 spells CASSAKGGGTGELFF. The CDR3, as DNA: TGTGCCAGCAGCGCGAAGGGAGGGGGGACCGGGGAGCTGTTTTTT.

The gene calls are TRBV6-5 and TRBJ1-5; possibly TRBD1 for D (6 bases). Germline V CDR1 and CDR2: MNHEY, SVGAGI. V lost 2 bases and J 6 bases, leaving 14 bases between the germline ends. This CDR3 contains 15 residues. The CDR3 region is CASSYGSGGGQPQHF. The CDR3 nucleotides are TGTGCCAGCAGTTACGGGTCGGGGGGCGGTCAGCCCCAGCATTTT.

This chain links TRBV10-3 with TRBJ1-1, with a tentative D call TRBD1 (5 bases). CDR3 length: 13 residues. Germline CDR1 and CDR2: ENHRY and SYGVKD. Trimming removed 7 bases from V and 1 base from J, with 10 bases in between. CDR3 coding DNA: TGTGCCATCACCAGGGCAGGGAACACTGAAGCTTTCTTT. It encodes CAITRAGNTEAFF.

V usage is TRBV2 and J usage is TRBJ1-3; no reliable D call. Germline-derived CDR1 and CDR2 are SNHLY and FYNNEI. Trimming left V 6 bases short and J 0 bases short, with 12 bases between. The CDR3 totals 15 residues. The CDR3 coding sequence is TGTGCCAGCAGGCCCCCAGGCCCCTCTGGAAACACCATATATTTT. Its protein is CASRPPGPSGNTIYF.

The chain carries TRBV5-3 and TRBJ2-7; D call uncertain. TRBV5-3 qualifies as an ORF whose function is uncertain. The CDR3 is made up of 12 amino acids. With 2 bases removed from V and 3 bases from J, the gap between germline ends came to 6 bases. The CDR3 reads CARSFYLYEQYV. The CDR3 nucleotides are TGTGCCAGAAGCTTCTATCTCTACGAGCAGTACGTC.

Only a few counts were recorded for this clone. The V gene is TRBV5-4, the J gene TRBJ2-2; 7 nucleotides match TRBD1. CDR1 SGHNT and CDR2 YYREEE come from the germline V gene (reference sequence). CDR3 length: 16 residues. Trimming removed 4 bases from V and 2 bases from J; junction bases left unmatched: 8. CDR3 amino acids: CASSPRGQKNTGELFF. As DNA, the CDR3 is TGTGCCAGCAGCCCAAGGGGACAGAAAAACACCGGGGAGCTGTTTTTT.

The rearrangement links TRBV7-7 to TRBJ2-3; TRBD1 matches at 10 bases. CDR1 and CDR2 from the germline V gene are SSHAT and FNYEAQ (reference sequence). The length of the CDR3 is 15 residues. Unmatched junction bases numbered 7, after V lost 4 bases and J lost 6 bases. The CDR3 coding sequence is TGTGCCAGCAGCTCCCCCGGGACAGGGGACGATACGCAGTATTTT. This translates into CASSSPGTGDDTQYF. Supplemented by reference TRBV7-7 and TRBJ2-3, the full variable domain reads GAGVSQSPRYKVTKRGQDVTLRCDPISSHATLYWYQQALGQGPEFLTYFNYEAQPDKSGLPSDRFSAERPEGSISTLTIQRTEQRDSAMYRCASSSPGTGDDTQYFGPGTRLTVL.

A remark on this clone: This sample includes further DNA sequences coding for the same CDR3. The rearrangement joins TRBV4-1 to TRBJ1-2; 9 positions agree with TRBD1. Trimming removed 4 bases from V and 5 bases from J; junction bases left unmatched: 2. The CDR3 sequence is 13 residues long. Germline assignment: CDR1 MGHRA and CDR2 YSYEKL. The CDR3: CASSRGQGYGYTF. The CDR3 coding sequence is TGCGCCAGCAGCCGGGGACAGGGATATGGCTACACCTTC.

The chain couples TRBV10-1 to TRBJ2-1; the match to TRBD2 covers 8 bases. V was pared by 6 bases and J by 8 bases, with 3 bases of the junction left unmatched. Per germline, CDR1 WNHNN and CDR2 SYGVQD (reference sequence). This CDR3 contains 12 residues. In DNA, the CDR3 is TGCGCCAGCAGCGGGGGGGGCGATGAGCAGTTCTTC. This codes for CASSGGGDEQFF.

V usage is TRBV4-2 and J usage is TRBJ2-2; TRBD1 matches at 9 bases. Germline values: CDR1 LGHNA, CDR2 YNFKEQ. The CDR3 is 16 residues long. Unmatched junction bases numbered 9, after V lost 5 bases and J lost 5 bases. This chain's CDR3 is CASSKTGTGRTGELFF. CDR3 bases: TGTGCCAGCAGCAAAACCGGGACAGGGCGGACCGGGGAGCTGTTTTTT.

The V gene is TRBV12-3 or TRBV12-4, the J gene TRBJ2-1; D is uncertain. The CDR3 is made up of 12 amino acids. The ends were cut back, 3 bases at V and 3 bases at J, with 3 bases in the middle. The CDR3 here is CASSFYYNEQFF. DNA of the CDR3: TGTGCCAGCAGTTTTTACTACAATGAGCAGTTCTTC.

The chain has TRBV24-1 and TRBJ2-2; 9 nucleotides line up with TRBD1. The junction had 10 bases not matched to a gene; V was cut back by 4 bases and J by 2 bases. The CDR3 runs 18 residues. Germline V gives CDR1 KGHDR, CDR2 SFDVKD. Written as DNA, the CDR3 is TGTGCCACCAGTGAGTGGGACAGGGAACTTTTCAACACCGGGGAGCTGTTTTTT. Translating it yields CATSEWDRELFNTGELFF.

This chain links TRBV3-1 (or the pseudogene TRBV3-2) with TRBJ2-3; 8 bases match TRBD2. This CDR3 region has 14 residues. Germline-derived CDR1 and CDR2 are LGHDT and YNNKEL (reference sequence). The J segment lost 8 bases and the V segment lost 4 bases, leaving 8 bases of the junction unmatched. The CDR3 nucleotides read TGTGCCAGCAGCCCTCCAATTCGGGGGGGTACGCAGTATTTT. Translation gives CASSPPIRGGTQYF.

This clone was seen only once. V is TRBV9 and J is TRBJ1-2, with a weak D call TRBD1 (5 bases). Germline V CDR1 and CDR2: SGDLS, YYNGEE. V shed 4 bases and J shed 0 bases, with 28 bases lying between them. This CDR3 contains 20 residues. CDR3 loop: CASSLNSRTLSIRANYGYTF. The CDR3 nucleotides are TGTGCCAGCAGCTTAAACTCGAGGACACTCAGTATTCGGGCTAACTATGGCTACACCTTC.

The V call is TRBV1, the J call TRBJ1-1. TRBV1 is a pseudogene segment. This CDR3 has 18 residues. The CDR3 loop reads CTSSQVVLAGRLRTEAFF. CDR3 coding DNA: TGCACCAGCAGCCAAGTTGTTTTGGCAGGGAGGTTGCGCACTGAAGCTTTCTTT.

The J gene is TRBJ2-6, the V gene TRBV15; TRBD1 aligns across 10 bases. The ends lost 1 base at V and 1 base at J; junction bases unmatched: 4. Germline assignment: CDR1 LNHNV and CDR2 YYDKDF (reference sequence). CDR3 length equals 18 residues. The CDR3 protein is CATSRGGTGASGANVLTF. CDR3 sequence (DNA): TGTGCCACCAGCAGAGGGGGGACAGGGGCATCTGGGGCCAACGTCCTGACTTTC.

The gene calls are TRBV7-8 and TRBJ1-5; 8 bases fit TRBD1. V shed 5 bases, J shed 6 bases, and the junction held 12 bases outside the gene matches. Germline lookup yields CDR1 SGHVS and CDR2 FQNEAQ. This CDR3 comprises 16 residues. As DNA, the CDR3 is TGTGCCAGCAGCCTGAGCCCAGGGGGCGCAGGTCAGCCCCAGCATTTT. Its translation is CASSLSPGGAGQPQHF.

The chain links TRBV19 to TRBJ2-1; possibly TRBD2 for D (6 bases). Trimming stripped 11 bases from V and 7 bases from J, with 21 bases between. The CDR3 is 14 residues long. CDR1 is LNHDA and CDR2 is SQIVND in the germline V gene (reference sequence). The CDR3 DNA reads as TGTGCCTTGGGTCCCCGCGGGATTGGGAATGAGCAGTTCTTC. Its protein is CALGPRGIGNEQFF.

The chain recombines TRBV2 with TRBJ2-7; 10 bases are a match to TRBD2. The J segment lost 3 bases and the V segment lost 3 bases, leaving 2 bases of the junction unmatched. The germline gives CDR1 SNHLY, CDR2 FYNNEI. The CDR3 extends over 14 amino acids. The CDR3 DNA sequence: TGTGCCAGCAGTGACAGCGGGGGGGGCTACGAGCAGTACGTC. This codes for CASSDSGGGYEQYV.

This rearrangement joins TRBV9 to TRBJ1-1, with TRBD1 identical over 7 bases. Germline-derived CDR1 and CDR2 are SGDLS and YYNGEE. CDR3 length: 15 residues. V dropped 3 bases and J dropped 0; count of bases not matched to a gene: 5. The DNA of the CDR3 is TGTGCCAGCAGCGACCACACAGGGGTGAACACTGAAGCTTTCTTT. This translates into CASSDHTGVNTEAFF.

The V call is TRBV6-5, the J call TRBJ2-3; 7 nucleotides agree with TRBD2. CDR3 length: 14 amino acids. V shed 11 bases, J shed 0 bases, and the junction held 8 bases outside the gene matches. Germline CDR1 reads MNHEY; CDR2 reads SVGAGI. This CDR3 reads CACASGPSTDTQYF. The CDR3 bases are TGTGCCTGTGCTAGCGGCCCTAGCACAGATACGCAGTATTTT.